The 10 T cell receptor beta chains below come from one sample, sequenced in a study of cytotoxic CD8 clonotypes in ibrutinib-treated CLL. TCRdb's table, derived via immunoSEQ multiplex PCR, lists solely in-frame clones and lacks some. The repertoire has under 150,000 clones, around 80% of them found once; the top ten carry 3% to 4%. The source material was PBMCs, sampled after 24 months of ibrutinib treatment. These receptors all come from a human donor with chronic lymphocytic leukemia.

J is TRBJ2-1 and V is TRBV2; TRBD1 is a possible D gene (5 bases). V was trimmed by 1 base and J by 3 bases, leaving 13 bases between them. The CDR3 extends over 16 amino acids. Germline V gives CDR1 SNHLY, CDR2 FYNNEI. The CDR3 is CASSEDGRQRYNEQFF. In DNA form, the CDR3 reads TGTGCCAGCAGTGAAGACGGGCGACAGCGCTACAATGAGCAGTTCTTC.

This chain links TRBV5-1 with TRBJ1-3, with a weak D call TRBD1 (5 bases). The CDR3 spans 13 residues. Germline lookup yields CDR1 SGHRS and CDR2 YFSETQ. V was pared by 5 bases and J by 2 bases, with 8 bases between. DNA of the CDR3: TGCGCCAGCAGTGAGGGGACTGGAAACACCATATATTTT. It codes for CASSEGTGNTIYF. The variable domain in full, with the rest retrieved from reference TRBV5-1 and TRBJ1-3, is KAGVTQTPRYLIKTRGQQVTLSCSPISGHRSVSWYQQTPGQGLQFLFEYFSETQRNKGNFPGRFSGRQFSNSRSEMNVSTLELGDSALYLCASSEGTGNTIYFGEGSWLTVV.

The chain is built from TRBV7-2 and TRBJ2-7; no clear D gene. This CDR3 comprises 13 residues. Germline loops: CDR1 SGHTA, CDR2 FQGNSA. V was clipped by 5 bases and J by 4 bases, with 12 bases between them. The CDR3 DNA reads as TGTGCCAGCAGCCCAGCCCAAGGGTACGAGCAGTACTTC. This codes for CASSPAQGYEQYF.

This clone was detected once. The chain uses TRBV5-3 and TRBJ2-7; D is tentatively TRBD1 or TRBD2 (5 bases each). TRBV5-3 is an ORF, and what it does is uncertain. V lost 0 bases to trimming and J lost 0 bases, with 16 bases between them. The CDR3 loop spans 17 amino acids. CDR3 DNA sequence: TGTGCCAGAAGCTTGGTGACCCAGGGAGATTCCTCCTACGAGCAGTACTTC. Its protein is CARSLVTQGDSSYEQYF.

The V call is TRBV4-3, the J call TRBJ2-5; D is uncertain. CDR1 is LGHNA, CDR2 YSLEER, per germline. This CDR3 region has 14 residues. V was pared by 0 bases and J by 7 bases, with 12 bases between. CDR3 sequence (DNA): TGCGCCAGCAGCCAAGATGTTGGAGTTCGGACCCAGTACTTC. Protein product: CASSQDVGVRTQYF.

The gene calls are TRBV30 and TRBJ1-6; possible D gene TRBD1, 5 bases. The germline gives CDR1 GTSNPN, CDR2 SVGIG (reference sequence). The CDR3 covers 13 residues. The ends were cut back, 3 bases at V and 8 bases at J, with 11 bases in the middle. DNA of the CDR3: TGTGCCTGGAGCCCCCAACAGGATTCACCCCTCCACTTT. It specifies CAWSPQQDSPLHF.

The chain joins TRBV12-5 to TRBJ2-5; 8 bases fit TRBD1. With V trimmed by 1 base and J by 2 bases, 3 bases remained unmatched. The CDR3 contains 15 residues. Germline lookup yields CDR1 LGHNT and CDR2 FRNRAP. The CDR3 loop is CASGLARTGQETQYF. In nucleotides, the CDR3 is TGTGCTAGTGGTTTGGCCCGGACAGGGCAAGAGACCCAGTACTTC.

The CDR3 bases are TGTGCCAGCAGCTTAGCCCACGACAGCTCCTACGAGCAGTACTTC. Its protein is CASSLAHDSSYEQYF. The rearrangement links TRBV7-6 to TRBJ2-7; tentative D call: TRBD1 (5 bases). The V end lost 0 bases, the J end lost 0 bases, and 9 bases lay between the germline ends. Germline V gene data show CDR1 as SGHVS and CDR2 as FNYEAQ. The CDR3 sequence is 15 residues long.

This clone has just one count. The genes are TRBV25-1 and TRBJ2-7; tentatively, D is TRBD1 (6 bases). V was pared by 4 bases and J by 7 bases, with 17 bases between. Germline CDR1 and CDR2: MGHDK and SYGVNS. The CDR3 loop spans 14 amino acids. Here the CDR3 DNA reads TGTGCCAGCAGTGTAACAGGGTTCCCAGGGGAGCAGTACTTC. It encodes CASSVTGFPGEQYF.

This chain uses TRBV11-3 with TRBJ2-2, with a weak D call TRBD1 (6 bases). V was clipped by 1 base and J by 3 bases, with 9 bases between them. Germline V CDR1 and CDR2: SGHNT, YENEEA. The CDR3 has 15 residues. CDR3 DNA sequence: TGTGCCAGCAGCTTAGGGGACACACACACCGGGGAGCTGTTTTTT. Its protein is CASSLGDTHTGELFF.